What follows is one T cell receptor (beta chain) and its context. This entry belongs to a study of radiation and T cells in renal cell carcinoma. The CDR3 has 14 amino acids. The V gene end was trimmed by 2 bases and the J gene end by 8 bases; junction bases not matched to a gene: 6. CDR1 and CDR2 (germline): SGDLS, YYNGEE. Described time point: blood 2 weeks post-SBRT. This sample's treatment: 15 Gy SBRT to primary tumor, nephrectomy 4 weeks later. Libraries were prepared by immunoSEQ multiplex PCR; TCRdb keeps only in-frame clonotypes and omits some of them. The profile shows 100,000 to 150,000 clones, 81% of them singletons.

The sequence derives from a man aged 50 to 59 with renal cell carcinoma. The genes are TRBV9 and TRBJ2-2, with TRBD2 matching 7 bases. The sample in question was blood, obtained from a patient whose treatment included radiotherapy and nephrectomy. The CDR3 DNA reads as TGTGCCAGCAGCGTGGGAGGGCTCGGAGGGGAGCTGTTTTTT. Translation gives CASSVGGLGGELFF.